The 10 T cell receptor beta chains below all came from one sample that was sequenced in a study of glioma-infiltrating T cells. The iRepertoire nested amplicon-rescue multiplex PCR amplified TCR alpha and beta CDR3s from RNA. Each CDR3 protein gets one entry after TCRdb re-called the multiplex PCR reads with MiXCR. The profile shows about 45,000 distinct CDR3 sequences, approximately 20% of them singletons. The sequenced material came from glioma tissue, nonneoplastic brain tissue, or PBMCs (not recorded which). The receptors derive from a human donor with low-grade glioma or glioblastoma, undergoing nonglioma brain surgery, or in good health (not recorded which).

This clonotype turned up a few times. The J gene is TRBJ2-3, the V gene TRBV9; TRBD2 might be the D (6 bases). The CDR3 covers 14 residues. V lost 0 bases, J lost 5 bases, and 10 bases lay in between. Germline V gives CDR1 SGDLS, CDR2 YYNGEE. CDR3 residues: CASSVEDSGDTQYF. CDR3 in DNA: TGTGCCAGCAGCGTAGAGGATAGCGGAGATACGCAGTATTTT.

This clonotype was counted only a few times. A much larger clone lies a single base off, so this may be a read error. The chain combines TRBV28 with TRBJ2-1; D unclear. The CDR3 consists of 11 residues. Germline V gene sequence: CDR1 MDHEN, CDR2 SYDVKM. CDR3 DNA sequence: TGTGCCAGCAGTTCGTACAATGAGCGGTTCTTC. It translates to CASSSYNERFF.

In regard to this clonotype: A read error is possible here, since a much larger clone lies one base away. This sequence joins TRBV7-2 and TRBJ2-7; the D call may be TRBD1 or TRBD2 (5 bases each). The CDR3 length is 13 residues. In germline, CDR1 is SGHTA, CDR2 FQGNSA. The CDR3 bases are TGTGCCAGCAGCCTGACGAGCGGTTCTGAACAGGACGTC. Protein product: CASSLTSGSEQDV.

Many counts were recorded for this clonotype. V usage is TRBV12-3 or TRBV12-4 and J usage is TRBJ1-3; possibly TRBD1 for D (5 bases). The CDR3 contains 14 residues. V lost 3 bases, J lost 5 bases, and 11 bases lay in between. DNA of the CDR3: TGTGCCAGCAGTTTTGGGACGGACAGAAACACCATATATTTT. Protein: CASSFGTDRNTIYF.

As concerns this clonotype: Since a much larger clone is just one base distant, this may be a read error. The chain combines TRBV3-1 with TRBJ2-5, with D possibly called TRBD1 or TRBD2 (6 bases each). Germline V lookup: CDR1 LGHDT, CDR2 YNNKEL (reference sequence). Trimming removed 0 bases from V and 1 base from J, with 15 bases in between. This CDR3 contains 17 residues. CDR3 in amino acids: CASSQDRGVTFQETQYF. The CDR3 coding sequence is TGTGCCAGCAGCCAAGATAGGGGGGTCACCTTCCAAGAGACCCAGTACTTC.

Note on this clonotype: A much larger clone lies a single base off, so this may be a read error. The rearrangement links TRBV11-2 to TRBJ2-7, with D possibly matching TRBD2 (5 bases). The germline CDR1 and CDR2 sequences are SGHAT and FQNNGV. V was cut by 6 bases and J by 1 base, with 13 bases left in between. CDR3 size: 14 residues. CDR3 coding DNA: TGTGCCAGCAGTCATAGACTACTTTCCTACGAGCAGTACTTC. This codes for CASSHRLLSYEQYF.

This clonotype was recorded many times. This chain connects TRBV19 to TRBJ1-1; 8 bases agree with TRBD1. This CDR3 is 14 amino acids long. Germline assignment: CDR1 LNHDA and CDR2 SQIVND (reference sequence). V lost 4 bases and J lost 5; bases outside the gene matches: 6. For the CDR3, the DNA is TGTGCCAGTAGTACCTGGACAGGGATGACTGAAGCTTTCTTT. It is translated as CASSTWTGMTEAFF.

This clonotype was observed many times. This chain uses TRBV11-2 with TRBJ2-5; no reliable D call. Between the trimmed V and J ends, which lost 4 bases and 10 bases, there was a span of 10 bases. Germline CDR1 is SGHAT and CDR2 is FQNNGV. The CDR3 has 11 amino acids. The CDR3 is CASSSTAVQYF. The CDR3 DNA is TGTGCCAGCAGCTCTACGGCGGTCCAGTACTTC. The full variable domain, with the rest looked up from reference TRBV11-2 and TRBJ2-5, is EAGVAQSPRYKIIEKRQSVAFWCNPISGHATLYWYQQILGQGPKLLIQFQNNGVVDDSQLPKDRFSAERLKGVDSTLKIQPAKLEDSAVYLCASSSTAVQYFGPGTRLLVL.

Remarks on this clonotype: A much larger clone is a single base away; this may be a read error. This rearrangement joins TRBV6-1 to TRBJ2-7, with no clear D. The V gene's germline CDR1 is MNHNS and CDR2 SASEGT. The V gene lost 7 bases and the J gene lost 3 bases, with 10 bases spanning the gap. The CDR3 contains 12 residues. The CDR3 loop is CASNNPHYEQYF. The CDR3 DNA follows: TGTGCCAGCAATAATCCCCACTACGAGCAGTACTTC.

This clonotype was seen ten or more times. This sequence joins TRBV12-3 or TRBV12-4 and TRBJ2-3; weak D call: TRBD2 (5 bases). The CDR3 totals 15 residues. Between the trimmed V and J ends, which lost 5 bases and 4 bases, there was a span of 16 bases. In nucleotides, the CDR3 is TGTGCCAGCAGTCCACTAGACGTCAGCTCAGATACGCAGTATTTT. Translating it yields CASSPLDVSSDTQYF.